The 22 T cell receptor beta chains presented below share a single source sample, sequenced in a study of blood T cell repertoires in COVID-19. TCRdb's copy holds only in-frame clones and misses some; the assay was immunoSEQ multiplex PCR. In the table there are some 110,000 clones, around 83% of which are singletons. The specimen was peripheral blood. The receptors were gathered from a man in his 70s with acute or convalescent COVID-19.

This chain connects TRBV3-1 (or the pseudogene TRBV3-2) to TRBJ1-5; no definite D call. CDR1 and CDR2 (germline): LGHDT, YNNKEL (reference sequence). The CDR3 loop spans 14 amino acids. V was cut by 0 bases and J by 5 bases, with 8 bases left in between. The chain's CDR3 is CASSQDRLDQPQHF. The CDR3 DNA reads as TGTGCCAGCAGCCAAGATCGGTTAGATCAGCCCCAGCATTTT.

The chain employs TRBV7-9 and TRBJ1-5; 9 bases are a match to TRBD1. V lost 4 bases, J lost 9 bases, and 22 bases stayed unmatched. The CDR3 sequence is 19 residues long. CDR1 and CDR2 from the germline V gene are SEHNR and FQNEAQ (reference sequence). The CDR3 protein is CASSSGRDRAKSGIWPQHF. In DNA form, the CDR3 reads TGTGCCAGCAGCTCGGGCCGGGACAGGGCTAAGTCGGGAATCTGGCCCCAGCATTTT.

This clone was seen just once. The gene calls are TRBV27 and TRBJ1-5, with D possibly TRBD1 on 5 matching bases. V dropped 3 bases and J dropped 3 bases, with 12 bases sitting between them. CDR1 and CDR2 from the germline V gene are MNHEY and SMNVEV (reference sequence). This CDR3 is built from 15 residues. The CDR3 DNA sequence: TGTGCCAGCAGTTTCGGGGGACGGGACAATCAGCCCCAGCATTTT. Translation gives CASSFGGRDNQPQHF.

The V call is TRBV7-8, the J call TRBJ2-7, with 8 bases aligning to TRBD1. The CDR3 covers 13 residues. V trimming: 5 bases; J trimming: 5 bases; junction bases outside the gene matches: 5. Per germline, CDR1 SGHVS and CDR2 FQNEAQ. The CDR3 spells CASSQTGAHEQYF. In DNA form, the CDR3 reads TGTGCCAGCAGCCAGACAGGGGCACACGAGCAGTACTTC.

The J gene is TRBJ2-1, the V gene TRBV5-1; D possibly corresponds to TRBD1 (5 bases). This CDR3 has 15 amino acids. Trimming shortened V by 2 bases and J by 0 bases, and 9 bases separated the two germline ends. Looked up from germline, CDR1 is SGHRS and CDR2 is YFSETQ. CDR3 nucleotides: TGCGCCAGCAGCTTACAGGTGAGCTCCTACAATGAGCAGTTCTTC. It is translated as CASSLQVSSYNEQFF.

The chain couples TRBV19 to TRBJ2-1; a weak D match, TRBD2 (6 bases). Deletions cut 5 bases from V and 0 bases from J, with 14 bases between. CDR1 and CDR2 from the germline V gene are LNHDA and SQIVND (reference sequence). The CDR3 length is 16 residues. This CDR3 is CASSPSSDPSYNEQFF. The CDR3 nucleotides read TGTGCCAGTAGTCCATCTAGCGACCCCTCCTACAATGAGCAGTTCTTC.

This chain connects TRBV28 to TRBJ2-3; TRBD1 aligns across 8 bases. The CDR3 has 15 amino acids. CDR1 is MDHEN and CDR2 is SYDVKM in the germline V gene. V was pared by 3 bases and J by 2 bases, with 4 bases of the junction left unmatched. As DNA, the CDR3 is TGTGCCAGCAGTTTTGTCCAGGGGGCCACAGATACGCAGTATTTT. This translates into CASSFVQGATDTQYF.

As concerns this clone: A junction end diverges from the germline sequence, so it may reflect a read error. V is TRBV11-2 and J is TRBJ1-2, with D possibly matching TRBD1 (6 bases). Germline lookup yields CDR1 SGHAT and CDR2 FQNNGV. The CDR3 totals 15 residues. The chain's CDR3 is CASTLVSGGQGGYTF. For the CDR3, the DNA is TGTGCCAGCACCTTAGTGTCGGGGGGCCAGGGTGGCTACACCTTC. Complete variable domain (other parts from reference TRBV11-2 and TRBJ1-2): EAGVAQSPRYKIIEKRQSVAFWCNPISGHATLYWYQQILGQGPKLLIQFQNNGVVDDSQLPKDRFSAERLKGVDSTLKIQPAKLEDSAVYLCASTLVSGGQGGYTFGSGTRLTVV.

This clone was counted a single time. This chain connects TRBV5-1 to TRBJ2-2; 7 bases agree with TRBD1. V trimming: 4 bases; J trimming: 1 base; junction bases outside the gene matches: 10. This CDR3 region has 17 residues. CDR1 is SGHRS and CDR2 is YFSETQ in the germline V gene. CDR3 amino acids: CASSLSGTAVNTGELFF. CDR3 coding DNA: TGCGCCAGCAGCCTTTCCGGGACAGCGGTGAACACCGGGGAGCTGTTTTTT.

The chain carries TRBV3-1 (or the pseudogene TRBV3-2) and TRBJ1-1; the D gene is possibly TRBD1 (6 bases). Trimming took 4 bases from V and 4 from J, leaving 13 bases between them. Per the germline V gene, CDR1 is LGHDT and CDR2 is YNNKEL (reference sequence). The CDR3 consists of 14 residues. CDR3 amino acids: CASSLYREGTEAFF. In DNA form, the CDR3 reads TGTGCCAGCAGCCTTTACAGGGAGGGCACTGAAGCTTTCTTT.

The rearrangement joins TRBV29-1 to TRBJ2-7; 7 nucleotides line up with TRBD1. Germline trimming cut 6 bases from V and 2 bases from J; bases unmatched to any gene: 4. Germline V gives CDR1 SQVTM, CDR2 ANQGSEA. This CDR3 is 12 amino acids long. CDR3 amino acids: CSVGGQTYEQYF. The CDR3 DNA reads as TGCAGCGTAGGGGGACAGACCTACGAGCAGTACTTC.

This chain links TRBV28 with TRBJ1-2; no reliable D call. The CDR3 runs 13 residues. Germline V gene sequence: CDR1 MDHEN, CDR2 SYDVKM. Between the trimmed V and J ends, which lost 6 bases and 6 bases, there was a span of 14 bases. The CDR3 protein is CASRSGLGDGYTF. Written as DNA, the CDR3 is TGTGCCAGCAGATCCGGCCTCGGGGATGGCTACACCTTC.

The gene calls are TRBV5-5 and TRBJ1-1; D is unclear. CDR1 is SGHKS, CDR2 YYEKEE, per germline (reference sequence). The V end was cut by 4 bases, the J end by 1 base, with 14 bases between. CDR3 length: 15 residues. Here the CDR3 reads CASSPVGGPNTEAFF. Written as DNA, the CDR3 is TGTGCCAGCAGCCCGGTGGGTGGGCCGAACACTGAAGCTTTCTTT.

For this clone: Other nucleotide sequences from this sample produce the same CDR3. CDR3 in DNA: TGTGCCAGCAGCTTGGGGGGATCGGCAGATACGCAGTATTTT. Protein: CASSLGGSADTQYF. The chain couples TRBV11-3 to TRBJ2-3; D possibly corresponds to TRBD2 (6 bases). Trimming took off 3 bases at V and 4 bases at J, with 11 bases between the two ends. Germline values: CDR1 SGHNT, CDR2 YENEEA. The CDR3 is made up of 14 amino acids.

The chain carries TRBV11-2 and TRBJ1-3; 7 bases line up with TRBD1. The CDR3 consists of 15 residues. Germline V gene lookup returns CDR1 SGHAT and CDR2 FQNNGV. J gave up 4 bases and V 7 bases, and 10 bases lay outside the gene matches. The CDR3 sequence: CASTHETGSGNTIYF. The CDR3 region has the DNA TGTGCCAGCACTCATGAGACAGGGTCCGGAAACACCATATATTTT.

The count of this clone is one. The CDR3 region is CASTKGGAKAGELFF. Written as DNA, the CDR3 is TGTGCCAGCACCAAAGGGGGGGCTAAGGCCGGGGAGCTGTTTTTT. The chain has TRBV25-1 and TRBJ2-2; D perhaps matches TRBD2 (7 bases). Per the germline V gene, CDR1 is MGHDK and CDR2 is SYGVNS. The V and J ends lost 7 bases and 6 bases respectively, with 18 bases between them. This CDR3 contains 15 residues.

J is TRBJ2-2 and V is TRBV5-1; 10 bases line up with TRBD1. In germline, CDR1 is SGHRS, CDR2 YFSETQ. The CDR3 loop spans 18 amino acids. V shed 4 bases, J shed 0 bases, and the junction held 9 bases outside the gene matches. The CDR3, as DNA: TGCGCCAGCAGCGTGAAGGGGACAGGGGATTCGAACACCGGGGAGCTGTTTTTT. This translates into CASSVKGTGDSNTGELFF. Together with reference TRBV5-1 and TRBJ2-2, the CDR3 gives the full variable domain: KAGVTQTPRYLIKTRGQQVTLSCSPISGHRSVSWYQQTPGQGLQFLFEYFSETQRNKGNFPGRFSGRQFSNSRSEMNVSTLELGDSALYLCASSVKGTGDSNTGELFFGEGSRLTVL.

CDR3 nucleotide sequence: TGTGCCAGTAGTCAACAGGGGGACAATCAGCCCCAGCATTTT. It translates to CASSQQGDNQPQHF. The V and J genes are TRBV19 and TRBJ1-5; 8 nucleotides align to TRBD1. The junction had 3 bases not matched to a gene; V was cut back by 5 bases and J by 3 bases. Per the germline V gene, CDR1 is LNHDA and CDR2 is SQIVND (reference sequence). The CDR3 spans 14 residues.

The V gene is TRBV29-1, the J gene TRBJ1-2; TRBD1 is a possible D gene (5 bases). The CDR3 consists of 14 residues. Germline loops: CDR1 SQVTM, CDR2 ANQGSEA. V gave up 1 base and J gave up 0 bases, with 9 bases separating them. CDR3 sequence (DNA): TGCAGCGTTGAAGCACAGGTCGCTAACTATGGCTACACCTTC. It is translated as CSVEAQVANYGYTF.

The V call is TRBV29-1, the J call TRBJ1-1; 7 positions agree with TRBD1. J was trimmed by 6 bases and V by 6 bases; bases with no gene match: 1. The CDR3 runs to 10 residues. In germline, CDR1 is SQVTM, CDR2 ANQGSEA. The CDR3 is CSVDRAEAFF. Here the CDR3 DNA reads TGCAGCGTAGACAGGGCTGAAGCTTTCTTT.

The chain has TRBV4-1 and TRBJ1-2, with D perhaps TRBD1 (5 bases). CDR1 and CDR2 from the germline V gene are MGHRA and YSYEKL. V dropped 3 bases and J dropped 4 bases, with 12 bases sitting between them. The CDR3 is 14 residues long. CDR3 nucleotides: TGCGCCAGCAGCCAGGATTGGCAGGGCTATGGCTACACCTTC. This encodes CASSQDWQGYGYTF.

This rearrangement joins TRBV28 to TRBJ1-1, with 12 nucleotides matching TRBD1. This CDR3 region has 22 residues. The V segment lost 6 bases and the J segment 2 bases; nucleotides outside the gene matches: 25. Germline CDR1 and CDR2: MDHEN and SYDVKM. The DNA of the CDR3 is TGTGCCAGCAGCACCAATCCCCGGGACAGGGGGCTGTTTTATAAGGTTAACACTGAAGCTTTCTTT. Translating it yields CASSTNPRDRGLFYKVNTEAFF.